This TCR beta chain was observed in a study of vaccination effects on CD4 cells after COVID-19. Points from the study as a whole: Clones arising from infection and from vaccination showed marked clonal contraction late after vaccination.

Assay used: immunoSEQ multiplex PCR; TCRdb lists only in-frame clones, some missing. The table shows about 43,000 clones, with 70% to 80% occurring only once. Of note for this clone: Its antigen is unidentified.

Looked up from germline, CDR1 is SGDLS and CDR2 is YYNGEE. Trimming took off 1 base at V and 1 base at J, with 8 bases between the two ends. The CDR3 covers 14 residues. The ViraFEST assay expanded antigen-specific CD4+ T cells with viral peptide pools before sequencing. Following culture for around 10 days, CD4+ T cells were isolated. Vaccine recipients, nucleocapsid antibody negative, had no prior SARS-CoV-2 infection. Researchers reported culturing a few million PBMC in each well, adding 8 to 10 IU/ml IL-2 and roughly 10 ug/ml peptides. This chain joins TRBV9 and TRBJ1-1; D call uncertain. This sequence originates from a human donor who received a COVID-19 vaccine. Here the sequenced sample was CD4+ T cells from PBMCs cultured with SARS-CoV-2 spike peptides, taken before COVID-19 vaccination. In DNA form, the CDR3 reads TGTGCCAGCAGCGTAATGTCAGAGAACACTGAAGCTTTCTTT. Translation: CASSVMSENTEAFF.